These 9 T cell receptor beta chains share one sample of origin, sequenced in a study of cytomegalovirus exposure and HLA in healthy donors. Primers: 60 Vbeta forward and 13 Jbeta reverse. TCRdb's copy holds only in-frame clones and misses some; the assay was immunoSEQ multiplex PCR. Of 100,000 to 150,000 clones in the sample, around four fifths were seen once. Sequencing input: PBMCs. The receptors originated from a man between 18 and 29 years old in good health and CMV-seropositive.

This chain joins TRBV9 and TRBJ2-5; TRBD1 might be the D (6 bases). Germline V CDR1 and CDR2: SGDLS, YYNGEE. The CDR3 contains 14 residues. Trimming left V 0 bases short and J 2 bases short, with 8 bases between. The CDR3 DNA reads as TGTGCCAGCAGCGTAGGGACAGTTCAAGAGACCCAGTACTTC. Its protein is CASSVGTVQETQYF.

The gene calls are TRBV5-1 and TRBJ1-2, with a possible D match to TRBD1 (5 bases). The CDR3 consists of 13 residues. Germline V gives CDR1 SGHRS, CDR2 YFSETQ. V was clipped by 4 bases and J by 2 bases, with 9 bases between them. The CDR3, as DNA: TGCGCCAGCAGCCGGGCAGGGAACTATGGCTACACCTTC. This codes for CASSRAGNYGYTF. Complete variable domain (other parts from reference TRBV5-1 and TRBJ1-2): KAGVTQTPRYLIKTRGQQVTLSCSPISGHRSVSWYQQTPGQGLQFLFEYFSETQRNKGNFPGRFSGRQFSNSRSEMNVSTLELGDSALYLCASSRAGNYGYTFGSGTRLTVV.

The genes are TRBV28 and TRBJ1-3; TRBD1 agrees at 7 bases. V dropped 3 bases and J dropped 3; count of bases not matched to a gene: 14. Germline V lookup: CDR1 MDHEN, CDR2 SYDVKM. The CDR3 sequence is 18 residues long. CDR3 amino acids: CASSLVRGGTVYGNTIYF. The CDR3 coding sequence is TGTGCCAGCAGTTTGGTGCGCGGGGGGACAGTGTATGGAAACACCATATATTTT.

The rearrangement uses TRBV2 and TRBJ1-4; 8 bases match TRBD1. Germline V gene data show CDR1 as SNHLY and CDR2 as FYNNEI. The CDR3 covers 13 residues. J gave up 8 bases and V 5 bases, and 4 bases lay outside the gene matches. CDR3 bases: TGTGCCAGCAGTCGACAGGGGCGAGAAAAACTGTTTTTT. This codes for CASSRQGREKLFF. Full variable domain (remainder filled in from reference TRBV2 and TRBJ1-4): EPEVTQTPSHQVTQMGQEVILRCVPISNHLYFYWYRQILGQKVEFLVSFYNNEISEKSEIFDDQFSVERPDGSNFTLKIRSTKLEDSAMYFCASSRQGREKLFFGSGTQLSVL.

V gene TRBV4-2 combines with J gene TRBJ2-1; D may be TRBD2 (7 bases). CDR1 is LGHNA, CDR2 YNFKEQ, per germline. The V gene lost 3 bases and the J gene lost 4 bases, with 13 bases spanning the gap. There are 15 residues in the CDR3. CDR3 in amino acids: CASSQVRGAYNEQFF. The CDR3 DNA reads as TGTGCCAGCAGCCAGGTCCGGGGGGCGTACAATGAGCAGTTCTTC.

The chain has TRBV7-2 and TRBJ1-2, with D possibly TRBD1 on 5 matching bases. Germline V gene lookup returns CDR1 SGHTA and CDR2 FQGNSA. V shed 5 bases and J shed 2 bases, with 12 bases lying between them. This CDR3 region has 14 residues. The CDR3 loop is CASSPVEGNYGYTF. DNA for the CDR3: TGTGCCAGCAGCCCTGTGGAGGGGAACTATGGCTACACCTTC.

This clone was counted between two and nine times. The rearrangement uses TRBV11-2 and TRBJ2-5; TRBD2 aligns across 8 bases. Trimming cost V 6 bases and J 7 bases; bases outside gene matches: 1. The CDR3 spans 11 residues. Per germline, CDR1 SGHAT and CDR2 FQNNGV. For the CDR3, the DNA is TGTGCCAGCAGGGCGGGAGGGACCCAGTACTTC. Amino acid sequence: CASRAGGTQYF.

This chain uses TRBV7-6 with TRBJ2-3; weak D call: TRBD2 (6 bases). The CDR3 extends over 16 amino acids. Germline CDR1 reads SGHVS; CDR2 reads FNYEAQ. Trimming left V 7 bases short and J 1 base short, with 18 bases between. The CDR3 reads CASTSTSGVGTDTQYF. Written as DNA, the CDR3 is TGTGCCAGCACCTCCACATCGGGGGTTGGCACAGATACGCAGTATTTT. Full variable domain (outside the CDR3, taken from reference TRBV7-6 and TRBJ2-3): GAGVSQSPRYKVTKRGQDVALRCDPISGHVSLYWYRQALGQGPEFLTYFNYEAQQDKSGLPNDRFSAERPEGSISTLTIQRTEQRDSAMYRCASTSTSGVGTDTQYFGPGTRLTVL.

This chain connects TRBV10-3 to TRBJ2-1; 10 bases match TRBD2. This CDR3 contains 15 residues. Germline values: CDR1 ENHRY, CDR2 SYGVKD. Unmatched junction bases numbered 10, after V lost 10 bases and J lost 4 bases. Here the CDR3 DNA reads TGTGCCACCCGCACGACTAGCGGGCAGTACAATGAGCAGTTCTTC. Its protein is CATRTTSGQYNEQFF.